The clone carrying this T cell receptor beta chain was detected a few times. Its antigen is unknown. This record comes from a study of persistence of HIV-infected CD4 T cells. Sequencing used immunoSEQ version 4 in survey mode. Libraries were prepared by immunoSEQ multiplex PCR; TCRdb keeps only in-frame clonotypes and omits some of them. The table lists approximately 18,000 clones, roughly 60% of them singletons. The length of the CDR3 is 13 residues. The germline gives CDR1 SNHLY, CDR2 FYNNEI. V lost 11 bases and J 7 bases, leaving 15 bases between the germline ends. Cells were stimulated with overlapping HIV-1 Gag 15-mer peptides. CD4+ T cells upregulating both CD40 ligand and CD69 were sorted as responding cells. PBMCs were depleted of CD8+ T cells before stimulation.

The sequencing used CD4+ T cells sorted from PBMCs after roughly 20-hour stimulation, collected from a patient who received antiretroviral therapy. The sequence derives from an adult woman with HIV who was CMV-seropositive. The chain carries TRBV2 and TRBJ1-6; possible D gene TRBD1, 5 bases. CDR3 amino acids: CAQMGVINSPLHF. The DNA of the CDR3 is TGTGCCCAAATGGGGGTCATCAATTCACCCCTCCACTTT.